The sequence of this TCR beta chain was determined in a study of blood T cell repertoires in COVID-19. Generated by immunoSEQ multiplex PCR, the TCRdb table keeps only in-frame clones and is missing some. The sample consists of 150,000 to 200,000 clones, less than 90% of them appearing once. The CDR3 is 13 amino acids. V was shortened by 8 bases and J by 9 bases, with 14 bases between the two germline ends. The gene calls are TRBV12-3 or TRBV12-4 and TRBJ1-6; D might be TRBD1 (6 bases). This sequence originates from a human donor with acute COVID-19. The donor label of this sample is uncertain. Material for sequencing was PBMCs or T cells enriched from blood (not recorded which). The chain's CDR3 is CASAFRGGSPLHF. The DNA for the CDR3 is TGTGCCAGCGCTTTCAGGGGCGGTTCACCCCTCCACTTT.